This entry lists 11 T cell receptor beta chains sequenced from one sample in a study of OX40 agonist ivuxolimab in advanced cancers. TCRdb keeps only in-frame clones here, not all; method: immunoSEQ multiplex PCR. The data contain tens of thousands of clones, 80% to 95% of them singletons. Source: CD4+ or CD8+ T cells sorted from blood, taken in a trial of the OX40 agonist ivuxolimab. The receptors were gathered from an adult with an advanced solid tumor such as melanoma, head and neck, liver or kidney cancer.

This clone occurred once. The rearrangement joins TRBV4-1 to TRBJ2-7; 8 bases line up with TRBD1. The CDR3 is made up of 17 amino acids. V lost 0 bases to trimming and J lost 2 bases; unmatched junction nucleotides: 9. Germline V CDR1 and CDR2: MGHRA, YSYEKL. CDR3 protein: CASSQDSRTGIPYEQYF. Written as DNA, the CDR3 is TGCGCCAGCAGCCAAGATTCTCGGACAGGGATACCCTACGAGCAGTACTTC.

This rearrangement joins TRBV28 to TRBJ1-1; no clear D. Looked up from germline, CDR1 is MDHEN and CDR2 is SYDVKM. This CDR3 contains 20 residues. Trimming pared 4 bases from V and 0 bases from J, leaving 27 bases between. The CDR3: CASSSSGLHVELDMNTEAFF. CDR3 DNA sequence: TGTGCCAGCAGTTCTTCCGGGTTGCATGTAGAACTGGATATGAACACTGAAGCTTTCTTT.

The sample holds one count of this clone. The V and J genes are TRBV6-5 and TRBJ2-7; D might be TRBD2 (6 bases). CDR1 is MNHEY and CDR2 is SVGAGI in the germline V gene. V was trimmed by 2 bases and J by 0 bases, leaving 11 bases between them. CDR3 size: 15 residues. As DNA, the CDR3 is TGTGCCAGCAGTTACGCGGCGGGGAGCTCCTACGAGCAGTACTTC. Encoded protein: CASSYAAGSSYEQYF.

For the CDR3, the DNA is TGTGCCAGCAGTGAAGATCAAAGGGGGAACACTGAAGCTTTCTTT. Translation gives CASSEDQRGNTEAFF. The genes are TRBV2 and TRBJ1-1, with a possible D match to TRBD1 (5 bases). Germline V gene sequence: CDR1 SNHLY, CDR2 FYNNEI. With 1 base removed from V and 1 base from J, the gap between germline ends came to 10 bases. CDR3 length: 15 amino acids.

This chain links TRBV6-1 with TRBJ1-1, with a possible D match to TRBD1 (6 bases). Germline V gene lookup returns CDR1 MNHNS and CDR2 SASEGT. The CDR3 runs 14 residues. V dropped 2 bases and J dropped 3 bases, with 10 bases sitting between them. The CDR3 is CASSELAGDTEAFF. In nucleotides, the CDR3 is TGTGCCAGCAGTGAACTGGCAGGGGACACTGAAGCTTTCTTT.

This chain uses TRBV18 with TRBJ2-1, with TRBD2 matching over 12 bases. The CDR3 is 15 residues long. Trimming cost V 4 bases and J 10 bases; bases outside gene matches: 8. The germline V gene encodes CDR1 KGHSH and CDR2 LQKENI. The DNA for the CDR3 is TGTGCCAGCTCACTTAGTGCACTAGCGGGAGGCGAGCAGTTCTTC. Amino acids: CASSLSALAGGEQFF.

This clone was seen just once. The chain employs TRBV4-1 and TRBJ1-5; D not resolved. Deletions cut 4 bases from V and 7 bases from J, with 11 bases between. This CDR3 is 13 amino acids long. The germline CDR1 and CDR2 sequences are MGHRA and YSYEKL. The CDR3 loop reads CASSRRKEQPQHF. The CDR3 bases are TGCGCCAGCAGCCGCCGTAAAGAGCAGCCCCAGCATTTT.

The CDR3 region is CASSLDSGSGEKLFF. DNA of the CDR3: TGCGCCAGCAGCTTGGATAGTGGGTCGGGGGAAAAACTGTTTTTT. This chain joins TRBV5-1 and TRBJ1-4; D gene ambiguous. Between the trimmed V and J ends, which lost 0 bases and 8 bases, there was a span of 14 bases. Germline lookup yields CDR1 SGHRS and CDR2 YFSETQ. The CDR3 covers 15 residues.

The gene calls are TRBV5-1 and TRBJ1-2; TRBD1 matches 8 bases. After removal of 3 bases from V and 4 bases from J, the junction contained 14 bases not matched to a gene. Germline assignment: CDR1 SGHRS and CDR2 YFSETQ. This CDR3 has 17 residues. The CDR3 DNA is TGCGCCAGCAGCTCTCCGGGACAGGTATTCGTATCCTATGGCTACACCTTC. Its protein is CASSSPGQVFVSYGYTF.

DNA for the CDR3: TGTGCCAGCAGTTTAGCCGGGGAAATAGCCAAAAACATTCAGTACTTC. Amino acid sequence: CASSLAGEIAKNIQYF. The rearrangement uses TRBV28 and TRBJ2-4, with a possible D match to TRBD2 (5 bases). The CDR3 runs 16 residues. Trimming pared 2 bases from V and 0 bases from J, leaving 11 bases between. Per the germline V gene, CDR1 is MDHEN and CDR2 is SYDVKM.

This chain uses TRBV19 with TRBJ1-5; D may be TRBD1 (6 bases). The V gene lost 4 bases and the J gene lost 3 bases, with 10 bases spanning the gap. CDR3 length: 14 residues. Per the germline V gene, CDR1 is LNHDA and CDR2 is SQIVND (reference sequence). The CDR3 protein is CASSTRDTNQPQHF. The CDR3 bases are TGTGCCAGTAGTACCCGGGACACCAATCAGCCCCAGCATTTT.